What follows describes a single TCR beta chain. Antigen specificity is unknown. The sample is drawn from a study of cytomegalovirus exposure and HLA in healthy donors. V was pared by 0 bases and J by 7 bases, with 12 bases of the junction left unmatched. CDR3 length: 17 amino acids. From germline, CDR1 is SGHRS and CDR2 YFSETQ. Study conclusions and caveats: In an earlier analysis, productive rearrangement rates for most beta V segments clustered near 87% or 30%. Later work associated roughly 17,000 TCR beta sequences with HLA alleles at 0.05 false discovery rate.

Primers included in the PCR were 60 Vbeta and 13 Jbeta primers. The repertoire was sequenced with immunoSEQ multiplex PCR; TCRdb's copy has only in-frame clones and lacks some. The sample has fewer than 300,000 clones, 70% to 90% seen once. This receptor was obtained from a man between 40 and 49 years old in good health and CMV-seropositive. The genes are TRBV5-1 and TRBJ2-1; 8 positions match TRBD2. The sequencing sample was made of PBMCs. Written as DNA, the CDR3 is TGCGCCAGCAGCTTGGACGGACCGGGACTAGTGCGTAATGAGCAGTTCTTC. Its protein is CASSLDGPGLVRNEQFF.